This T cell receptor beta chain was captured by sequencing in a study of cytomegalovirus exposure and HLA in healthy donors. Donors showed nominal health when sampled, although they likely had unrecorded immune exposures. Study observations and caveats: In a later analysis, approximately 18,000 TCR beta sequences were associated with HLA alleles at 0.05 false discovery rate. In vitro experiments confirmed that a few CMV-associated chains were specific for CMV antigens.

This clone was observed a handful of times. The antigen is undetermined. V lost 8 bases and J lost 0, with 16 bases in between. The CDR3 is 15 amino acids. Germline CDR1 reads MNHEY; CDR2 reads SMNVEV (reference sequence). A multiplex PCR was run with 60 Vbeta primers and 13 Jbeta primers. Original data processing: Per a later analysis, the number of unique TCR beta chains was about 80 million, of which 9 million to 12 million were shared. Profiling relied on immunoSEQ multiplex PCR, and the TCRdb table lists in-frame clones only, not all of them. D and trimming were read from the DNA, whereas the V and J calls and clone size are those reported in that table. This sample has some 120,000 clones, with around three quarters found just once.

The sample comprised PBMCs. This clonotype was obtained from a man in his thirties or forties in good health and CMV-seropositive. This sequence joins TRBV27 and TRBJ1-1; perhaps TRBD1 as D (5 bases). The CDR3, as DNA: TGTGCCAGCGCCAGCGGGGGATTTTTGAACACTGAAGCTTTCTTT. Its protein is CASASGGFLNTEAFF.